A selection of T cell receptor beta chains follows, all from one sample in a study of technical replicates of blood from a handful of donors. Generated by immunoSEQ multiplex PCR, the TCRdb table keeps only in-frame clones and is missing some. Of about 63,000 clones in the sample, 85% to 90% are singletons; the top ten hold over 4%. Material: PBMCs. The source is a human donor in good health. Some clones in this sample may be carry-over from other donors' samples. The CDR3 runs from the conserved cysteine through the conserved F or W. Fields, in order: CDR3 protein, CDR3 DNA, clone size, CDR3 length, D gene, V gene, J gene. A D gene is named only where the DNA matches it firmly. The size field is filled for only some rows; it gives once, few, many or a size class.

CDR3 protein: CASSVGESSYNSPLHF
CDR3 DNA: TGTGCCAGCAGCGTAGGGGAGAGCTCCTATAATTCACCCCTCCACTTT
clone size: NA
CDR3 length: 16
D gene: NA
V gene: TRBV9
J gene: TRBJ1-6

CDR3 protein: CASSPGQTYEQYF
CDR3 DNA: TGTGCCAGCTCACCGGGACAGACCTACGAGCAGTACTTC
clone size: NA
CDR3 length: 13
D gene: TRBD1
V gene: TRBV18
J gene: TRBJ2-7

CDR3 protein: CASSPLGSQQPQHF
CDR3 DNA: TGTGCCAGCAGCCCCTTGGGCAGCCAGCAGCCCCAGCATTTT
clone size: few
CDR3 length: 14
D gene: NA
V gene: TRBV4-2
J gene: TRBJ1-5

CDR3 protein: CASGHSGRLETQYF
CDR3 DNA: TGTGCCAGCGGCCATAGCGGGAGGTTGGAGACCCAGTACTTC
clone size: NA
CDR3 length: 14
D gene: TRBD2
V gene: TRBV7-8
J gene: TRBJ2-5

CDR3 protein: CASSAQLAGGTDTQYF
CDR3 DNA: TGTGCCAGCAGCGCCCAACTAGCGGGGGGTACAGATACGCAGTATTTT
clone size: NA
CDR3 length: 16
D gene: TRBD2
V gene: TRBV9
J gene: TRBJ2-3

CDR3 protein: CASREVSGTEAFF
CDR3 DNA: TGTGCCAGCAGGGAGGTTTCGGGTACTGAAGCTTTCTTT
clone size: NA
CDR3 length: 13
D gene: NA
V gene: TRBV6-6
J gene: TRBJ1-1

CDR3 protein: CASSLGLGSGSDTQYF
CDR3 DNA: TGTGCCAGCAGCTTAGGCCTTGGCTCGGGGTCGGATACGCAGTATTTT
clone size: NA
CDR3 length: 16
D gene: NA
V gene: TRBV11-3
J gene: TRBJ2-3

CDR3 protein: CASSSSLAGNYNEQFF
CDR3 DNA: TGTGCCAGCAGCTCGTCACTAGCGGGGAACTACAATGAGCAGTTCTTC
clone size: once
CDR3 length: 16
D gene: TRBD2
V gene: TRBV7-6
J gene: TRBJ2-1

CDR3 protein: CATSRGSYEQYF
CDR3 DNA: TGTGCCACCAGTCGGGGTTCCTACGAGCAGTACTTC
clone size: NA
CDR3 length: 12
D gene: NA
V gene: TRBV5-4
J gene: TRBJ2-7

CDR3 protein: CASSPNRGGYTF
CDR3 DNA: TGTGCCAGCTCACCAAACAGGGGTGGCTACACCTTC
clone size: NA
CDR3 length: 12
D gene: TRBD1
V gene: TRBV18
J gene: TRBJ1-2

CDR3 protein: CASSRGADSYNEQFF
CDR3 DNA: TGTGCCAGCAGTCGGGGGGCGGACTCCTACAATGAGCAGTTCTTC
clone size: NA
CDR3 length: 15
D gene: NA
V gene: TRBV9
J gene: TRBJ2-1

CDR3 protein: CAWGLAGRGYEQYF
CDR3 DNA: TGTGCCTGGGGGTTAGCCGGGAGGGGTTACGAGCAGTACTTC
clone size: NA
CDR3 length: 14
D gene: TRBD2
V gene: TRBV30
J gene: TRBJ2-7

CDR3 protein: CASSFRLAGARYEQYF
CDR3 DNA: TGTGCCAGCAGTTTCCGACTAGCGGGAGCCCGCTACGAGCAGTACTTC
clone size: NA
CDR3 length: 16
D gene: TRBD2
V gene: TRBV27
J gene: TRBJ2-7

CDR3 protein: CASSPGPGGSSGNTIYF
CDR3 DNA: TGTGCCAGCAGCCCAGGGCCAGGGGGCTCATCTGGAAACACCATATATTTT
clone size: once
CDR3 length: 17
D gene: TRBD1
V gene: TRBV7-6
J gene: TRBJ1-3

CDR3 protein: CASSLDFLTIQETQYF
CDR3 DNA: TGCGCCAGCAGCTTGGATTTTTTGACTATACAAGAGACCCAGTACTTC
clone size: NA
CDR3 length: 16
D gene: NA
V gene: TRBV5-1
J gene: TRBJ2-5

CDR3 protein: CASSGGASGGPNTGELFF
CDR3 DNA: TGTGCCAGCAGCGGTGGGGCTAGCGGGGGGCCCAACACCGGGGAGCTGTTTTTT
clone size: NA
CDR3 length: 18
D gene: TRBD2
V gene: TRBV9
J gene: TRBJ2-2

CDR3 protein: CASSEKGHTIYF
CDR3 DNA: TGTGCCAGCAGTGAGAAGGGGCACACCATATATTTT
clone size: NA
CDR3 length: 12
D gene: NA
V gene: TRBV6-1
J gene: TRBJ1-3

CDR3 protein: CAWSHGLATRETQYF
CDR3 DNA: TGTGCCTGGAGTCACGGACTAGCGACTAGAGAGACCCAGTACTTC
clone size: NA
CDR3 length: 15
D gene: TRBD2
V gene: TRBV30
J gene: TRBJ2-5

CDR3 protein: CASSVAGIEQFF
CDR3 DNA: TGTGCCAGCAGCGTAGCGGGGATTGAGCAGTTCTTC
clone size: NA
CDR3 length: 12
D gene: NA
V gene: TRBV9
J gene: TRBJ2-1

CDR3 protein: CASSQATGFQETQYF
CDR3 DNA: TGCGCCAGCAGCCAGGCGACAGGTTTCCAAGAGACCCAGTACTTC
clone size: NA
CDR3 length: 15
D gene: NA
V gene: TRBV4-1
J gene: TRBJ2-5

CDR3 protein: CASSQRDSNQPQHF
CDR3 DNA: TGCGCCAGCAGCCAACGGGACTCCAATCAGCCCCAGCATTTT
clone size: NA
CDR3 length: 14
D gene: NA
V gene: TRBV4-1
J gene: TRBJ1-5

CDR3 protein: CASSQDRGGWETQYF
CDR3 DNA: TGCGCCAGCAGCCAAGACAGAGGGGGCTGGGAGACCCAGTACTTC
clone size: NA
CDR3 length: 15
D gene: TRBD1
V gene: TRBV4-3
J gene: TRBJ2-5

CDR3 protein: CASSLAYGLAGVDEQFF
CDR3 DNA: TGTGCCAGCAGCTTAGCGTACGGGCTAGCGGGGGTAGATGAGCAGTTCTTC
clone size: NA
CDR3 length: 17
D gene: TRBD2
V gene: TRBV7-9
J gene: TRBJ2-1

CDR3 protein: CASSPSGGSEETQYF
CDR3 DNA: TGTGCCAGTAGTCCCTCGGGCGGGAGCGAAGAGACCCAGTACTTC
clone size: NA
CDR3 length: 15
D gene: TRBD2
V gene: TRBV19
J gene: TRBJ2-5

CDR3 protein: CASSPGVSGQQYF
CDR3 DNA: TGTGCCAGCTCACCAGGGGTTAGCGGTCAGCAGTACTTC
clone size: NA
CDR3 length: 13
D gene: NA
V gene: TRBV18
J gene: TRBJ2-7

CDR3 protein: CASSPLGVEQYF
CDR3 DNA: TGTGCCAGCAGTCCCTTAGGGGTGGAGCAGTACTTC
clone size: NA
CDR3 length: 12
D gene: NA
V gene: TRBV27
J gene: TRBJ2-7

CDR3 protein: CASSLRSQGFSEQYF
CDR3 DNA: TGCGCCAGCAGTCTTCGGAGCCAGGGTTTCTCCGAGCAGTACTTC
clone size: NA
CDR3 length: 15
D gene: NA
V gene: TRBV5-1
J gene: TRBJ2-7

CDR3 protein: CASSPERGKPLHF
CDR3 DNA: TGTGCCAGCTCACCCGAGAGAGGGAAACCCCTCCACTTT
clone size: NA
CDR3 length: 13
D gene: NA
V gene: TRBV18
J gene: TRBJ1-6

CDR3 protein: CAWSPGADTQYF
CDR3 DNA: TGTGCCTGGAGCCCCGGGGCAGATACGCAGTATTTT
clone size: once
CDR3 length: 12
D gene: NA
V gene: TRBV30
J gene: TRBJ2-3

CDR3 protein: CASSEGSEKQFF
CDR3 DNA: TGTGCCAGCAGTGAAGGGAGCGAAAAGCAGTTCTTC
clone size: once
CDR3 length: 12
D gene: NA
V gene: TRBV6-4
J gene: TRBJ2-1

CDR3 protein: CAISESGQTDTQYF
CDR3 DNA: TGTGCCATCAGTGAGTCGGGCCAAACAGATACGCAGTATTTT
clone size: NA
CDR3 length: 14
D gene: NA
V gene: TRBV10-3
J gene: TRBJ2-3

CDR3 protein: CASSLGNWAQPQHF
CDR3 DNA: TGTGCCAGCAGCTTAGGGAATTGGGCTCAGCCCCAGCATTTT
clone size: NA
CDR3 length: 14
D gene: NA
V gene: TRBV7-9
J gene: TRBJ1-5

CDR3 protein: CSGTQGYEQYF
CDR3 DNA: TGCAGCGGCACCCAGGGGTACGAGCAGTACTTC
clone size: NA
CDR3 length: 11
D gene: NA
V gene: TRBV29-1
J gene: TRBJ2-7

CDR3 protein: CASRGGGLAVTEAFF
CDR3 DNA: TGTGCCAGTAGGGGCGGGGGCTTGGCGGTTACTGAAGCTTTCTTT
clone size: NA
CDR3 length: 15
D gene: NA
V gene: TRBV19
J gene: TRBJ1-1

CDR3 protein: CASSESRTSSNEQFF
CDR3 DNA: TGCGCCAGCAGTGAGTCGAGGACTAGCAGCAATGAGCAGTTCTTC
clone size: NA
CDR3 length: 15
D gene: TRBD2
V gene: TRBV10-2
J gene: TRBJ2-1

CDR3 protein: CASSQPETGEFEAFF
CDR3 DNA: TGCGCCAGCAGCCAACCTGAGACAGGGGAATTTGAAGCTTTCTTT
clone size: once
CDR3 length: 15
D gene: TRBD1
V gene: TRBV4-1
J gene: TRBJ1-1

CDR3 protein: CASSPPEDIYQPQHF
CDR3 DNA: TGTGCCAGCAGCCCCCCTGAGGACATTTATCAGCCCCAGCATTTT
clone size: NA
CDR3 length: 15
D gene: NA
V gene: TRBV11-3
J gene: TRBJ1-5

CDR3 protein: CASSVDLSGNTIYF
CDR3 DNA: TGTGCCAGCAGCGTCGACTTATCTGGAAACACCATATATTTT
clone size: NA
CDR3 length: 14
D gene: NA
V gene: TRBV9
J gene: TRBJ1-3